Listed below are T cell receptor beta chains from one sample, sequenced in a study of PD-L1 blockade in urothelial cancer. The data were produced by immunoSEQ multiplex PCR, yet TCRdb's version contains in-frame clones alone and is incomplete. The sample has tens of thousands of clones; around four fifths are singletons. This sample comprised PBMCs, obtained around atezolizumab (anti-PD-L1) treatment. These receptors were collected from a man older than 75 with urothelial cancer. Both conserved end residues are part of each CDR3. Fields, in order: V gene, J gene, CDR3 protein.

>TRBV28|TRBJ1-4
CASRDGTNEKLFF
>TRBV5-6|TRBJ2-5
CASSFLQGQETQYF
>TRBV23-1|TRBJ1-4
CASSRHLGGTNEKLFF
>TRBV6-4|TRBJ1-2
CASSPGGGYGYTF
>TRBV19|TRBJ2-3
CASSRSAPGQGGKDTQYF
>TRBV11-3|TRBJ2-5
CASSPPGLGETQYF
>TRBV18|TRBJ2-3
CASSPPGHLITDTQYF
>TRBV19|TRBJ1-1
CASSTNRPGNTEAFF
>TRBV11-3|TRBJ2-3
CASSLGRLAGSDTQYF
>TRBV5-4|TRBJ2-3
CASRPTGGRTDTQYF
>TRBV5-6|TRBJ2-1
CASSFTTSSYNEQFF
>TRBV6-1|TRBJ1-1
CASSDRQNTEAFF
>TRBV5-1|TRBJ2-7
CASSLSSGSPSYEQYF
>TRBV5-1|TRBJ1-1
CASSPQGVNTEAFF
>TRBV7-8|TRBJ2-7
CASSLGTGSYEQYF
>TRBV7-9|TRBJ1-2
CASSLAEGGSYGYTF
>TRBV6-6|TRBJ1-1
CASRPDSTNTEAFF
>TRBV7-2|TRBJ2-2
CASSLRRLAGGWTGELFF
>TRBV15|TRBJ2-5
CATSRDRGDGTQYF
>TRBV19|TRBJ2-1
CASSNPGLAGGSNEQFF
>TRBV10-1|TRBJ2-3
CASSSGTSGRRGTDTQYF
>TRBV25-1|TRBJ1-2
CASSELSQGYTF
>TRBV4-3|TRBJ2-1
CASSLQGKNPHNEQFF
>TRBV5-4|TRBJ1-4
CASSLEGANEKLFF
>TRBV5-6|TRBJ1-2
CASSPSGQILFYGYTF
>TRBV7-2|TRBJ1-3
CASSLDRGGNTIYF
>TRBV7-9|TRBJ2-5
CASSYSSGRETQYF
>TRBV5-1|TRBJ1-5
CASSPEGISGRPQHF
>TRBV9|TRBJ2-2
CASSVGSGGTGELFF
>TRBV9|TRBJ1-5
CASSAGQGSQPQHF
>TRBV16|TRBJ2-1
CASSSGRAGLSEQFF
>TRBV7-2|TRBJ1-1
CASSLARVAEAFF
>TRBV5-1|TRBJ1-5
CASSLEGRQPQHF
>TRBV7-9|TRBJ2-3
CASSSRTRGRGTDTQYF
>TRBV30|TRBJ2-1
CAWSVQYNEQFF
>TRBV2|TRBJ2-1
CASISDGLAGPAGEQFF